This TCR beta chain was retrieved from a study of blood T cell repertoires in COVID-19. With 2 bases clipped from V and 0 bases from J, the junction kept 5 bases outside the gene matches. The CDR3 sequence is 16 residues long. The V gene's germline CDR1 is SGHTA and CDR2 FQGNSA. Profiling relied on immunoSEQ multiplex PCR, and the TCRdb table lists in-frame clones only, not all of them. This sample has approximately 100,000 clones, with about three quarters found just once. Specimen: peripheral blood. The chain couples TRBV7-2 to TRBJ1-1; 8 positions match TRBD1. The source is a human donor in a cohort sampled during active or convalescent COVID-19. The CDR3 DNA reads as TGTGCCAGCAGCTTAATGACAGGGGCAATGAACACTGAAGCTTTCTTT. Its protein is CASSLMTGAMNTEAFF.